This T cell receptor (beta chain) was captured in a study of cytomegalovirus exposure and HLA in healthy donors. 13 Jbeta primers and 60 Vbeta primers were used for the PCR. Some clones are missing from TCRdb's copy, which holds only in-frame ones; the method was immunoSEQ multiplex PCR. The sample shows 200,000 to 300,000 clones, 80% to 90% of them seen only once. This clone was observed a few times. The antigen is undetermined. Notes on the study in general: In a later analysis, V- and J-gene trimming of beta chains associated with a DCLRE1C missense variant, replicated independently.

The sequencing sample was made of PBMCs. This sequence was found in a girl aged 2 to 10 in good health and CMV-seronegative.

CDR3 coding DNA: TGTGCCAGCAGCCAAGATATGGGGGCTGGGGAGCAGTTCTTC. Its translation is CASSQDMGAGEQFF. The chain recombines TRBV4-2 with TRBJ2-1, with a possible D match to TRBD1 (6 bases). CDR1 is LGHNA and CDR2 is YNFKEQ in the germline V gene. The CDR3 consists of 14 residues. Trimming shortened V by 0 bases and J by 10 bases, and 13 bases separated the two germline ends.